This T cell receptor beta chain was identified during a study of blood T cell repertoires in COVID-19. Sequenced by immunoSEQ multiplex PCR; TCRdb stores in-frame clones only, minus some. Among about 89,000 clones listed, approximately 80% were seen once. The CDR3 is 12 residues long. From germline, CDR1 is LNHDA and CDR2 SQIVND (reference sequence). V lost 1 base to trimming and J lost 8 bases, with 6 bases between them. This clone was seen a few times. The chain links TRBV19 to TRBJ2-4; no firm D call. This receptor was obtained from a human donor in a cohort sampled during active COVID-19. Sequencing was performed on peripheral blood. The CDR3 bases are TGTGCCAGTAGTATAGGTGGCCACATTCAGTACTTC. It yields the protein CASSIGGHIQYF.